This is a list of T cell receptor beta chains from one sample in a study of T cell repertoires in cytomegalovirus infection. TCRdb called the reads again in MiXCR, with one record for every CDR3 protein. This sample has approximately 910,000 distinct CDR3 sequences, with about 33% found just once. Which antigens these TCRs recognize remains unknown. Source: cultured CD8+ T cells from PBMCs, taken from culture after CMV antigen stimulation. Receptor source: a human donor in good health (CMV status not recorded). Some clones in this sample may be carry-over from other donors' samples. Both conserved end residues are part of each CDR3. A D gene is named only where the DNA matches it firmly. Size values are once, few and many counts, or a class for expanded clones, and some rows have none.

cdr3_length j_call d_call v_call clone_size cdr3_nt cdr3_aa
12 TRBJ2-5 . TRBV24-1 few TGTGCCACCAGTGATTTGGAAAGGACCCAGTACTTC CATSDLERTQYF
13 TRBJ2-1 TRBD2 TRBV6-2/TRBV6-3 . TGTGCCAGCAGCGGGGGGGGCTATGATGAGCAGTTCTTC CASSGGGYDEQFF
14 TRBJ2-5 . TRBV28 few TGTGCCAGCAGTTTACAGGCCCAGCAAGAGACCCAGTACTTC CASSLQAQQETQYF
16 TRBJ1-1 TRBD1 TRBV20-1 few TGCAGTGCCTACGGACGACAGGGGGCGCAGATCCCTGAAGCTTTCTTT CSAYGRQGAQIPEAFF
15 TRBJ2-5 . TRBV5-3 . TGTGCCAGCAGCCGTCGTGCCAGAGTGGAAGAGACCCAGTACTTC CASSRRARVEETQYF
14 TRBJ1-5 TRBD1 TRBV27 . TGTGCCAGCAGGGAGACAGGGAAAAATCAGCCCCAGCATTTT CASRETGKNQPQHF
13 TRBJ1-2 . TRBV19 . TGTGCCAGTAGTCACCCGGACCACTATGGCTACACCTTC CASSHPDHYGYTF
14 TRBJ1-1 . TRBV19 . TGTGCCAGTAGTATAAGAGGACAGAGGACTGAAGCTTTCTTT CASSIRGQRTEAFF
15 TRBJ1-1 TRBD1 TRBV7-9 . TGTGCCAGCAGCCCCAGGACAGGGTCGGACACTGAAGCTTTCTTT CASSPRTGSDTEAFF
15 TRBJ1-1 . TRBV6-5 . TGTGCCAGCAGTTACGCCGGGACGCTGAACACTGAAGCTTTCTTT CASSYAGTLNTEAFF
13 TRBJ1-1 . TRBV14 few TGTGCCAGCAGAATCTGGGGGAACACTGAAGCTTTCTTT CASRIWGNTEAFF
15 TRBJ1-1 TRBD1 TRBV7-9 few TGTGCCAGCAGACCAAATACAGGGGGCAACGCTGAAGCTTTCTTT CASRPNTGGNAEAFF
15 TRBJ1-5 TRBD1 TRBV15 . TGTGCCACCCAGGGGGGAGCTGCTAGCAATCAGCCCCAGCATTTT CATQGGAASNQPQHF
13 TRBJ2-3 . TRBV6-6 . TGTGCCAGCAGTTCCTCCTCCGGCGGAACGCAGTATTTT CASSSSSGGTQYF
15 TRBJ1-3 . TRBV6-6 . TGTGCCAGCACCCCGACAGTGTTCTCTGGAAACACCATATATTTT CASTPTVFSGNTIYF
18 TRBJ2-3 TRBD1 TRBV4-2 . TGTGCCAGCAGCCCATCCATTTCGGACAGGGGTGGAACAGATACGCAGTATTTT CASSPSISDRGGTDTQYF
15 TRBJ1-1 . TRBV6-2/TRBV6-3 . TGTGCCAGCAGTTACGGTCGCCGCTGGGGCACTGAAGCTTTCTTT CASSYGRRWGTEAFF
15 TRBJ1-2 TRBD1 TRBV29-1 few TGCAGCGTTCTGGACCTTGGACAGGGGTGGTATGGCTACACCTTC CSVLDLGQGWYGYTF
17 TRBJ2-1 TRBD2 TRBV27 . TGTGCCAGCAGTTTATGGAGCGGGGGACTTTCCTACAATGAGCAGTTCTTC CASSLWSGGLSYNEQFF
14 TRBJ1-2 . TRBV4-1 . TGCGCCAGCAGCCAAGATCGGGCTGGCTATGGCTACACCTTC CASSQDRAGYGYTF
14 TRBJ1-5 . TRBV5-6 . TGTGCCAGCAGCCAGGGCTACGGTGATCAGCCCCAGCATTTT CASSQGYGDQPQHF
13 TRBJ1-1 . TRBV27 many TGTGCCAGCAGTTATAGGGGAACCACTGAAGCTTTCTTT CASSYRGTTEAFF
17 TRBJ2-2 TRBD1 TRBV7-2 many TGTGCCAGCAGCCGAAAGACGACCGGACAGGGTGACGGGGAGCTGTTTTTT CASSRKTTGQGDGELFF
17 TRBJ1-1 . TRBV7-6 few TGTGCCAGCAGCTTAGCGTCCGGGACACAGATGAACACTGAAGCTTTCTTT CASSLASGTQMNTEAFF
15 TRBJ1-1 . TRBV19 . TGTGCCAGTAGTATGGCATACTCTCGGGACACTGAAGCTTTCTTT CASSMAYSRDTEAFF
13 TRBJ2-1 TRBD1 TRBV29-1 . TGCAGCGTTGGAGGGGGCGAGTACAATGAGCAGTTCTTC CSVGGGEYNEQFF
18 TRBJ2-2 TRBD2 TRBV5-1 . TGCGCCAGCAGCCCCCCGGCTAGCGGGGGGACGAACACCGGGGAGCTGTTTTTT CASSPPASGGTNTGELFF
15 TRBJ2-1 TRBD1 TRBV11-3 . TGTGCCAGCAGCTCGCCGGGACAGACCTACAATGAGCAGTTCTTC CASSSPGQTYNEQFF
17 TRBJ2-2 TRBD2 TRBV12-3/TRBV12-4 many TGTGCCAGCAGCTTCGGACTAGCGGGGATAAAAACCGGGGAGCTGTTTTTT CASSFGLAGIKTGELFF
17 TRBJ2-1 . TRBV9 . TGTGCCAGCAGCGCCCCGTCTACAGGGCCAGCCTACAATGAGCAGTTCTTC CASSAPSTGPAYNEQFF
15 TRBJ2-3 TRBD2 TRBV19 few TGTGCCAGTAGTAGAGGTAGCGGGGGTTTAGATACGCAGTATTTT CASSRGSGGLDTQYF
13 TRBJ2-3 . TRBV6-6 . TGTGCCAGCCTAAGGGGAAGCACAGATACGCAGTATTTT CASLRGSTDTQYF
17 TRBJ2-1 . TRBV12-5 few TGTGCTAGTGGTTTGTCCCCACGGGACCGCCACTACAATGAGCAGTTCTTC CASGLSPRDRHYNEQFF
12 TRBJ1-2 TRBD1 TRBV27 . TGTGCCAGCAAACAGGGGGCGCATGGCTACACCTTC CASKQGAHGYTF
16 TRBJ2-1 TRBD2 TRBV4-1 . TGCGCCAGCAGCCAAGAACGGGGGGACGCCTACAATGAGCAGTTCTTC CASSQERGDAYNEQFF
12 TRBJ1-1 . TRBV20-1 . TGCAGTGCGGGGGAGCCCAACACTGAAGCTTTCTTT CSAGEPNTEAFF
15 TRBJ2-1 TRBD1 TRBV11-2 few TGTGCCAGCAGCTTAGAAGGGGGCTGGGACAATGAGCAGTTCTTC CASSLEGGWDNEQFF
13 TRBJ2-5 . TRBV27 . TGTGCCAGCAGTTTATCGATTTGGATGACCCAGTACTTC CASSLSIWMTQYF
15 TRBJ1-5 . TRBV6-1 . TGTGCCAGCAGTGGGCAGACAGCCGACAATCAGCCCCAGCATTTT CASSGQTADNQPQHF
15 TRBJ2-7 TRBD1 TRBV7-9 many TGTGCCAGCAGCCACAGACAGGGGGCTCACTACGAGCAGTACTTC CASSHRQGAHYEQYF
16 TRBJ2-7 . TRBV5-4 . TGTGCCAGCAGCTTTGGGCTGGGTCCTGCCTCCTACGAGCAGTACTTC CASSFGLGPASYEQYF
17 TRBJ1-2 TRBD1 TRBV7-2 few TGTGCCAGCAGCTTAGCGCGGGAGGGGGCGCGGTACTATGGCTACACCTTC CASSLAREGARYYGYTF
15 TRBJ2-7 . TRBV2 few TGTGCCAGCAGTGAAGCCCTATTAAGACACTACGAGCAGTACTTC CASSEALLRHYEQYF
13 TRBJ2-6 . TRBV6-5 . TGTGCCAGCAGTTACAAGTACCGTGACGTCCTGACTTTC CASSYKYRDVLTF
10 TRBJ1-2 . TRBV6-5 . TGTGCCAGCGCCGTCTATGGCTACACCTTC CASAVYGYTF